This is a list of T cell receptor beta chains from one sample in a study of T cell clonotyping in hematopoietic cell transplantation. TCRdb's table, derived via immunoSEQ multiplex PCR, lists solely in-frame clones and lacks some. The sample consists of thousands of clones, 85% of them appearing once. The sequences come from PBMCs, collected 180 days after allogeneic stem cell transplant. The receptors stem from a female patient younger than 45 who had an allogeneic stem cell transplant, so the T cells may come from the graft donor. Some clones in this sample may be carry-over from other donors' samples. Both conserved end residues are part of each CDR3.

TRBV30	TRBJ1-5	CAWSGGLKRQPQHF
TRBV6-6	TRBJ1-2	CASRPGTGRLRGYTF
TRBV27	TRBJ1-2	CASSTRTGSYGYTF
TRBV4-1	TRBJ2-7	CASSLRTNSYEQYF
TRBV4-1	TRBJ2-5	CASSQVGVGETQYF
TRBV5-1	TRBJ1-3	CASSHYGTDGNTIYF
TRBV7-3	TRBJ2-2	CASSLLGPNTGELFF
TRBV6-1	TRBJ2-7	CASDRGSYEQYF
TRBV5-1	TRBJ2-2	CASSLSGANTGELFF
TRBV6-6	TRBJ2-7	CASWGGPSYEQYF
TRBV29-1	TRBJ1-2	CSVEYFERYGYTF
TRBV7-2	TRBJ2-2	CASSLVPAAGELFF
TRBV30	TRBJ2-7	CAWSNRVDEQYF
TRBV5-1	TRBJ2-5	CASSWGGRGTQYF
TRBV5-4	TRBJ1-2	CASSFDGFNGYTF
TRBV2	TRBJ2-7	CASAFSGGLSEQYF
TRBV30	TRBJ1-2	CAWSQGYGYTF
TRBV5-6	TRBJ2-1	CASSPPGNEQFF
TRBV2	TRBJ1-1	CASTDSGTEAFF
TRBV6-1	TRBJ2-7	CASSRAGVVYEQYF
TRBV10-2	TRBJ2-3	CASRGTSGGADTQYF
TRBV2	TRBJ2-6	CASASSGANVLTF
TRBV7-6	TRBJ2-1	CASSMGQSSYNEQFF
TRBV6-4	TRBJ2-3	CASSEAGSTDTQYF
TRBV7-2	TRBJ2-5	CASSFMDRGIQYF
TRBV9	TRBJ2-1	CASSVGSTWGASEQFF
TRBV5-1	TRBJ1-2	CASSSGGKYGYTF
TRBV7-9	TRBJ2-5	CASTVAGFGETQYF
TRBV9	TRBJ1-5	CASSGGWTQPQHF
TRBV6-5	TRBJ1-1	CASSLNRGNTEAFF
TRBV4-1	TRBJ2-5	CASSRRRASTSGGEGETQYF
TRBV4-3	TRBJ1-6	CASSQAGRNSPLHF
TRBV6-1	TRBJ1-2	CASSEGLGQRANYGYTF
TRBV6-6	TRBJ1-1	CASSLTGGYTEAFF
TRBV6-1	TRBJ1-1	CASSELGGGPNQNTEAFF
TRBV5-4	TRBJ2-2	CATGQGATGELFF
TRBV7-6	TRBJ2-7	CASSRIERVDEQYF
TRBV4-2	TRBJ1-3	CASSQNSGTGTPSGNTIYF
TRBV5-4	TRBJ2-3	CASSWGGADTQYF
TRBV15	TRBJ1-4	CATSTDRGGEKLFF
TRBV7-6	TRBJ2-7	CASSLGGVEEQYF
TRBV30	TRBJ2-3	CAWSGGGTDTQYF
TRBV7-2	TRBJ2-7	CASSLAPGQGGEQYF
TRBV7-6	TRBJ2-5	CASGVQETQYF
TRBV5-4	TRBJ1-2	CASSLYREVDGYTF
TRBV2	TRBJ2-3	CASRLDYLDTQYF
TRBV2	TRBJ1-1	CASSEDRDNTEAFF
TRBV11-3	TRBJ1-3	CASSLVAGSLSGNTIYF
TRBV19	TRBJ2-6	CASSSPRGNRASFSGANVLTF
TRBV29-1	TRBJ1-2	CSVRAGGVIYGYTF
TRBV7-3	TRBJ2-3	CASSLTGLAGTTDTQYF
TRBV4-3	TRBJ2-7	CASSQADGYEQYF
TRBV15	TRBJ1-2	CATSPRDRDPPGYTF
TRBV5-6	TRBJ2-7	CASSLRWGGIPYEQYF
TRBV11-1	TRBJ1-2	CASSWSGTGTNYGYTF
TRBV5-1	TRBJ1-1	CASSLGGGTAEAFF
TRBV7-3	TRBJ1-1	CASSPIPGQNTEAFF
TRBV7-2	TRBJ2-7	CASSRGQGGVYEQYF
TRBV7-2	TRBJ1-6	CASGRGGSSPLHF